This T cell receptor (beta chain) was profiled in a study of naive and memory T cell subsets (dated by TCRdb to about 2017). Background for the entire study: Sorted naive and memory T cell subsets from peripheral blood were analyzed in the study using a UMI-based, open-source pipeline for TCR alpha and beta sequencing. RNA was DNase-treated and reverse transcribed with TCR constant-region primers, mostly using SuperScript III. The functional CMV T cell responses agreed completely with IgG serology results. Findings and caveats that apply to the study as a whole: Clonotypes were defined as single alpha or beta chain sequences, not paired alpha/beta receptors. A few larger clonotypes were present in naive repertoires, particularly the CD8 repertoires, and these clonotypes were possibly memory cells re-expressing CD45RA. Gini index rose and Shannon and inverse Simpson diversity fell from naive through CM, EM and EMRA in both CD4 and CD8 cells. RNA-based TCR counts may be influenced by expression changes linked to T cell activation and differentiation. The repertoire findings for the naive and memory subsets could not be validated, as no ground truth was available. After error correction, over 85% of naive TCR sequences appeared only once, giving much steeper abundance distributions than memory subsets. A power law was followed by TCR abundance, with an exponent that differed between naive and memory subsets but was consistent across the three individuals.

Separate amplification of TCR alpha and beta chain libraries was performed from the second PCR step onward. Donor CMV status was determined by IFNgamma production from CD4+ T cells after overnight stimulation of fresh PBMCs with CMV viral lysate. CD4 T cells were positively selected using Miltenyi beads, after which CD8 T cells were positively selected from the CD4-negative fraction. Cells stained for CD3, CD4, CD8, CD45RA, CD27 and a live/dead dye were sorted on a BD Aria II into four subsets by CD45RA and CD27. A few healthy volunteers provided blood, and each donor's sample was split into CD4 and CD8 T cells and then further divided into four differentiation subsets. About 130 ml of peripheral blood was collected from each donor, and PBMC were isolated by Ficoll-Paque PLUS density-gradient centrifugation. Sorted cells were lysed in RLT buffer, after which RNA was extracted using a Qiagen RNeasy kit and stored at -80 degrees C.

Turning to this clonotype: No antigen is known for it. Base qualities are missing; no much larger clone stands one base away.

From its cysteine to its phenylalanine, the CDR3 spans 15 amino acids. Only CDR3 DNA remains: 45 bases, in frame from the first base. The germline ends are 13 bases apart after V is trimmed by 7 bases and J by 0 bases. Per the germline V gene, MDHEN is the CDR1 and SYDVKM is the CDR2. Receptor libraries were prepared by UMI-ligation and nested PCR. To cover both TRBC1 and TRBC2, the beta constant-region primer consisted of an equimolar mix of two oligonucleotides. Four rounds of PCR were used to amplify ligated cDNA, with nested alpha and beta constant-region primers being used together with the SP2 primer. A single-stranded oligonucleotide bearing the SP2 primer plus a 12-nucleotide UMI was ligated onto the 3' end of the cDNA by T4 RNA ligase 1. Incubation of the ligation reaction was carried out at 16 degrees C for about 19-24 hours. To avoid over-amplification, PCR2 was usually performed as a SYBR Green qPCR and halted once a predetermined threshold was reached. Agencourt AMPure XP magnetic beads were used for all purifications after the first. Libraries were quantified by Qubit and checked on a TapeStation, with a main peak expected near 650 bp. The pooled libraries were sequenced on an Illumina MiSeq using v2 2x251 paired-end kits, which usually yielded roughly 0.95-2.2 million reads per sample. Each sample was pooled at about 4.2 nM, and roughly 4.5-7% PhiX was included to help cluster recognition. The study's own analysis went as follows. Decombinator assigned V and J genes to Demultiplexor-processed FASTQ reads by tag matching, allowing a single base-pair mismatch. Collapsinator used UMIs to correct both sequencing errors and frequency errors arising from PCR heterogeneity. TCRs were translated and CDR3s were extracted from the conserved cysteine to the FGXG phenylalanine by CDR3Translator, with non-productive sequences being flagged. Gini, Shannon entropy and inverse Simpson indices were computed after subsampling the repertoires to the same number of UMI-defined TCRs. Clonotype abundance distributions were fitted to a power law by maximum likelihood within the linear range. On one naive CD8 sample, the pipeline and MIGEC gave similar UMI counts, unique TCR numbers and clonal distributions. In one analysis, naive TCRs that were also found in any memory subset of the same donor were excluded from the naive repertoire. The repertoires were searched for approximately 7,000 CMV-associated CDR3 sequences that had been compiled from VDJdb and a published dataset. TCRdb applied fastp at Q25 and MiXCR to the public reads, then kept only in-frame beta chains. When rows share a CDR3 protein, they turn into one entry using the most common DNA and genes. Clone size and V and J calls follow TCRdb, not the original study. The sample has under 150,000 distinct CDR3 sequences on record, 15% to 25% of them singletons. The ten largest clones capture about 0.57% of the sample.

The receptor comes from a human donor in good health. The V and J segments used are TRBV28 and TRBJ2-1; TRBD2 is a weak D gene call, 6 bases matching. The source material was naive CD8+ T cells from blood. The cell subset or site label corresponds to: naive T cells, CD45RA high CD27+. The CDR3 protein sequence reads: CASTSEGLSYNEQFF. The sequenced DNA: TGTGCCAGCACCTCGGAGGGACTCTCCTACAATGAGCAGTTCTTC.